This TCR beta chain was retrieved from a study of shared clonotypes between healthy human individuals. Repertoires were generated with immunoSEQ multiplex PCR, while TCRdb's copy carries only in-frame clones and drops some. The table shows about 770,000 clones, with over 60% occurring only once. Sequenced: memory CD4+ T cells sorted from blood. This sample's subset: CD45RA-negative fraction. This clonotype was sampled from a woman under 40 in good health.

CDR3 in amino acids: CASSSWYYGGQETQYF. CDR3 in DNA: TGCGCCAGCAGCTCATGGTATTACGGGGGGCAAGAGACCCAGTACTTC. V is TRBV5-1 and J is TRBJ2-5, with 7 bases fitting TRBD2. CDR1 and CDR2 from the germline V gene are SGHRS and YFSETQ. The CDR3 extends over 16 amino acids. After removal of 3 bases from V and 2 bases from J, the junction contained 10 bases not matched to a gene. The variable domain in full, completed from reference TRBV5-1 and TRBJ2-5, reads KAGVTQTPRYLIKTRGQQVTLSCSPISGHRSVSWYQQTPGQGLQFLFEYFSETQRNKGNFPGRFSGRQFSNSRSEMNVSTLELGDSALYLCASSSWYYGGQETQYFGPGTRLLVL.